What follows describes a single T cell receptor (beta chain). Its antigen is not identified. This entry is derived from a study of T-cell memory formation after mild COVID-19. Study at large: The two donors had largely donor-specific TCR clusters.

Employing constant-segment primers, 5'RACE generated TCR alpha and TCR beta cDNA libraries bearing sample barcodes and UMIs. TCRdb re-analysed the 5' RACE reads in MiXCR, keeping a single row per CDR3 protein. The top ten clones hold roughly 21% of a sample with about 400,000 distinct CDR3 sequences, under 20% of them seen once. Looked up from germline, CDR1 is SGHRS and CDR2 is YFSETQ. The V and J ends lost 2 bases and 9 bases respectively, with 14 bases between them. This CDR3 is 14 amino acids long. Findings and caveats of the study: Contracting clones from day 15 to 85 showed balanced CD4/CD8; later expanders favored CD4+. Mostly located in CM and EM were contracting CD4+ clones, with contracting CD8+ clones located in EMRA.

The sequence was obtained from a man aged 18 to 29 who had mild COVID-19 (a few samples of this study predate the infection). Cell type and time point are not known. This chain uses TRBV5-1 with TRBJ2-2; D tentatively reads TRBD1 or TRBD2 (5 bases each). Specimen: PBMCs or a T cell subset sorted from them (not recorded which). The CDR3 protein is CASSLRDPGRELFF. The CDR3 DNA reads TGCGCCAGCAGCTTAAGGGACCCTGGGCGGGAGCTGTTTTTT.